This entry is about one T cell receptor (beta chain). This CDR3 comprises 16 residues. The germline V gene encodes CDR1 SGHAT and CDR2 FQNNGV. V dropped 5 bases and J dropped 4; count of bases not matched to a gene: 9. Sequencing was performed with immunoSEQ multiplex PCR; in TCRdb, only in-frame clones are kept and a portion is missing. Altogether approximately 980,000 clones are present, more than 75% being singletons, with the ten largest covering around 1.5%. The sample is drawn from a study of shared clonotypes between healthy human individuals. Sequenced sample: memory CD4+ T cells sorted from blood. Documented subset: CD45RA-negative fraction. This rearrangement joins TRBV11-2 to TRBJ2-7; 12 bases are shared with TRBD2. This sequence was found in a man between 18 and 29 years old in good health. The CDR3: CASSHLTSGGRYEQYF. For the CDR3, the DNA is TGTGCCAGCAGCCATTTGACTAGCGGGGGACGGTACGAGCAGTACTTC.